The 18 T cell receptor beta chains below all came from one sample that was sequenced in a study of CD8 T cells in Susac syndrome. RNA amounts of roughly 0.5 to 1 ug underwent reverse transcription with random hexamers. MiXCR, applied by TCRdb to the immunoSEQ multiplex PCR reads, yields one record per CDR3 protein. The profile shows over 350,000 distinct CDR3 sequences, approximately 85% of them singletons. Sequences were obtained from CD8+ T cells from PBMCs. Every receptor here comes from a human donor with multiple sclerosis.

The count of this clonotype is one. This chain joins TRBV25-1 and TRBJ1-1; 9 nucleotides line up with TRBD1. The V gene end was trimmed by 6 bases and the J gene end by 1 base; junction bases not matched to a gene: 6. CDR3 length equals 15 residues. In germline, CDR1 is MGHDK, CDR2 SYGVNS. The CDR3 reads CASRGQGMGNTEAFF. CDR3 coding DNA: TGTGCCAGCAGGGGACAGGGAATGGGGAACACTGAAGCTTTCTTT.

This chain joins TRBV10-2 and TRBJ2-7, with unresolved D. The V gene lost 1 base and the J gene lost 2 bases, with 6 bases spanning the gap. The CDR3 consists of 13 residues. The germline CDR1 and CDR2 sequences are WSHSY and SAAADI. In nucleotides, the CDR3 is TGCGCCAGCAGTGAGTTTCCTACCTACGAGCAGTACTTC. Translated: CASSEFPTYEQYF.

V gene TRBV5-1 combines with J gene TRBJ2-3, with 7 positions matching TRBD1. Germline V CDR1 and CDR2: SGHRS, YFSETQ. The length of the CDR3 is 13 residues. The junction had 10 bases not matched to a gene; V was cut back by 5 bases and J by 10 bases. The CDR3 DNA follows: TGCGCCAGCAGGGAACGGACAGGTTTAGCGCAGTATTTT. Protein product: CASRERTGLAQYF. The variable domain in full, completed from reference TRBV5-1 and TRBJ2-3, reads KAGVTQTPRYLIKTRGQQVTLSCSPISGHRSVSWYQQTPGQGLQFLFEYFSETQRNKGNFPGRFSGRQFSNSRSEMNVSTLELGDSALYLCASRERTGLAQYFGPGTRLTVL.

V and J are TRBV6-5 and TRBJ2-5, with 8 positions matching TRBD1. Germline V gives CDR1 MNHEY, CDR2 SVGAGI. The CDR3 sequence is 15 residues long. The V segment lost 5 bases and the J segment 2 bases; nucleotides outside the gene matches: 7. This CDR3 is CASSPSGTGQETQYF. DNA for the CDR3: TGTGCCAGCAGTCCGTCCGGGACAGGTCAAGAGACCCAGTACTTC.

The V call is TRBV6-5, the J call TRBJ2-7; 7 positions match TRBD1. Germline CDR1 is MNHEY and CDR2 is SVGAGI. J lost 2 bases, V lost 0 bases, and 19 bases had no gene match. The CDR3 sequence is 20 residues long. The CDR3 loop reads CASSYSSGDSSTPLTYEQYF. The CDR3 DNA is TGTGCCAGCAGTTACTCGAGTGGGGACAGCTCGACTCCTTTAACCTACGAGCAGTACTTC.

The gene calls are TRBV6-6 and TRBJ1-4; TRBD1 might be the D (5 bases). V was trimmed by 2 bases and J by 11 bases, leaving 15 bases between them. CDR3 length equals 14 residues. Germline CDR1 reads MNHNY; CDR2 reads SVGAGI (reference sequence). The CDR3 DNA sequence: TGTGCCAGCAGTTACGGCCAGGGTGGGCTGAAACTGTTTTTT. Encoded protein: CASSYGQGGLKLFF.

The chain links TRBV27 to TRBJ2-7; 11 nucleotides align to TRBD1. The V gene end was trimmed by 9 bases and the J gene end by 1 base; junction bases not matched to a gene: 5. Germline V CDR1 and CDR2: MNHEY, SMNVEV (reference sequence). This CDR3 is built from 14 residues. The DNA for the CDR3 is TGTGCCAGTCAGGGGACAGGGGGATCCTACGAGCAGTACTTC. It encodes CASQGTGGSYEQYF.

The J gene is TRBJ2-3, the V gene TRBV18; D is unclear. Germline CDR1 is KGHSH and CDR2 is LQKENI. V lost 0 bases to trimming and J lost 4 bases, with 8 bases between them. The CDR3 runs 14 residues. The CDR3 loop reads CASSPPIGPDTQYF. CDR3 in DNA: TGTGCCAGCTCACCACCGATAGGGCCAGATACGCAGTATTTT.

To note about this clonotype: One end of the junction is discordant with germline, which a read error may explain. The CDR3 reads CASSQQGLNNEAFF. The CDR3 nucleotides read TGTGCCAGCAGCCAACAGGGTCTCAACAATGAAGCTTTCTTT. V and J are TRBV3-1 and TRBJ1-1; D may be TRBD1 (5 bases). Germline loops: CDR1 LGHDT, CDR2 YNNKEL (reference sequence). This CDR3 spans 14 amino acids.

CDR3 amino acids: CASSPSPDNEQFF. In DNA, the CDR3 is TGTGCCAGCAGCCCGAGTCCCGACAATGAGCAGTTCTTC. This chain connects TRBV7-9 to TRBJ2-1, with D unresolved. CDR3 length: 13 residues. Germline V gene sequence: CDR1 SEHNR, CDR2 FQNEAQ (reference sequence). Trimming took 5 bases from V and 5 from J, leaving 10 bases between them.

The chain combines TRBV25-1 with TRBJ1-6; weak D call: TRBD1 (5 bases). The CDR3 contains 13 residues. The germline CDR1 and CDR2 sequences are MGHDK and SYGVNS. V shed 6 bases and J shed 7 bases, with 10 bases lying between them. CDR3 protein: CASSTGTNSPLHF. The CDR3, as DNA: TGTGCCAGCAGCACCGGGACCAATTCACCCCTCCACTTT.

The CDR3 loop is CASRESNYGYTF. CDR3 coding DNA: TGTGCCAGCAGGGAAAGTAACTATGGCTACACCTTC. V is TRBV28 and J is TRBJ1-2; D gene unclear. Trimming pared 6 bases from V and 1 base from J, leaving 6 bases between. The CDR3 length is 12 residues. Germline CDR1 and CDR2: MDHEN and SYDVKM.

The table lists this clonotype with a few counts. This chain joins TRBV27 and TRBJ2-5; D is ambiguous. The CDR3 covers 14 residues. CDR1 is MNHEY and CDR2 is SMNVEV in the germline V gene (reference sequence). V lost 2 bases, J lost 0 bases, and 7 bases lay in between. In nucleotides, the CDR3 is TGTGCCAGCAGTTTACCTGGGTACCAAGAGACCCAGTACTTC. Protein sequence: CASSLPGYQETQYF.

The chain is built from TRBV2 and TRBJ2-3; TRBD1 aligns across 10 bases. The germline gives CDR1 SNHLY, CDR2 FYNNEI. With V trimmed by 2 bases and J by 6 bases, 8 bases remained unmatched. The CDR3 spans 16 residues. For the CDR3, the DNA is TGTGCCAGCAGTGAAACGGGACAGGGGTTCAGTGATACGCAGTATTTT. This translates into CASSETGQGFSDTQYF.

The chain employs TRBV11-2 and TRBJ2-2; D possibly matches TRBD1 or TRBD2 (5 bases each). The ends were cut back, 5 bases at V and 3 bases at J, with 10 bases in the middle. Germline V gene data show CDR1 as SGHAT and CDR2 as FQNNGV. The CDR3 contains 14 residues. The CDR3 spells CASSDGTDTGELFF. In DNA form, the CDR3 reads TGTGCCAGCAGCGACGGGACCGACACCGGGGAGCTGTTTTTT. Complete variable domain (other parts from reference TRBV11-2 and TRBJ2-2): EAGVAQSPRYKIIEKRQSVAFWCNPISGHATLYWYQQILGQGPKLLIQFQNNGVVDDSQLPKDRFSAERLKGVDSTLKIQPAKLEDSAVYLCASSDGTDTGELFFGEGSRLTVL.

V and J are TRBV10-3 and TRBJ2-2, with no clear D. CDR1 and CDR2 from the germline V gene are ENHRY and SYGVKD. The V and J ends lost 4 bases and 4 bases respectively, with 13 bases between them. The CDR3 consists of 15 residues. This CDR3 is CAISAALLGTGELFF. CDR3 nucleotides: TGTGCCATCAGTGCCGCTCTCTTAGGCACCGGGGAGCTGTTTTTT.

CDR3 amino acids: CASMGLNTGELFF. CDR3 bases: TGTGCCAGCATGGGTCTGAACACCGGGGAGCTGTTTTTT. V usage is TRBV7-8 and J usage is TRBJ2-2; no clear D gene. Germline V CDR1 and CDR2: SGHVS, FQNEAQ. With 7 bases removed from V and 1 base from J, the gap between germline ends came to 7 bases. The CDR3 has 13 residues.

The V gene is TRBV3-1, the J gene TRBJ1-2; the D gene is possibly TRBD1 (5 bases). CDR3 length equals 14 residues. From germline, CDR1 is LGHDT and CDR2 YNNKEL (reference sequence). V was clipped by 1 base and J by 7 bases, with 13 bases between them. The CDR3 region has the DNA TGTGCCAGCAGCCAAGCCCAGGGCCTCTCTGGCTACACCTTC. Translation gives CASSQAQGLSGYTF.